The 13 T cell receptor beta chains given below trace back to one sample, sequenced in a study of T cell responses to AZD1222 COVID-19 vaccine. Produced via immunoSEQ multiplex PCR; TCRdb's table is partial and in-frame only. The sample shows fewer than 200,000 clones, more than 85% of them seen only once. The input for sequencing was peripheral blood, taken 28 days after the second AZD1222 dose. These receptors came from an adult who received the AZD1222 COVID-19 vaccine.

V and J are TRBV27 and TRBJ1-3; a weak D match, TRBD1 (6 bases). This CDR3 spans 16 amino acids. V was clipped by 6 bases and J by 4 bases, with 19 bases between them. Per germline, CDR1 MNHEY and CDR2 SMNVEV (reference sequence). CDR3: CASRRSGGRGGNTIYF. The CDR3 DNA reads TGTGCCAGCAGGCGGTCTGGGGGGCGAGGAGGAAACACCATATATTTT.

CDR3 amino acids: CASSFGTTEAFF. In DNA form, the CDR3 reads TGTGCCAGCAGTTTCGGGACCACTGAAGCTTTCTTT. This sequence joins TRBV12-3 or TRBV12-4 and TRBJ1-1; a possible D gene is TRBD1 (5 bases). The CDR3 consists of 12 residues. V was pared by 3 bases and J by 4 bases, with 6 bases between.

A few counts support this clone. This chain links TRBV6-2 or TRBV6-3 with TRBJ1-2; no reliable D call. Germline CDR1 is MNHEY and CDR2 is SVGEGT. This CDR3 comprises 15 residues. The germline V and J ends were trimmed by 7 bases and 3 bases, with 18 bases remaining between them. The CDR3 loop is CASTPGMTRDYGYTF. CDR3 DNA sequence: TGTGCCAGCACCCCGGGCATGACCCGGGACTATGGCTACACCTTC.

The chain uses TRBV5-6 and TRBJ2-5; TRBD1 or TRBD2 may be the D gene (5 bases each). The CDR3 sequence is 14 residues long. CDR1 is SGHDT and CDR2 is YYEEEE in the germline V gene. V was cut by 4 bases and J by 1 base, with 11 bases left in between. DNA of the CDR3: TGTGCCAGCAGCCCTGGGACCATCCAAGAGACCCAGTACTTC. Protein sequence: CASSPGTIQETQYF.

A single count supports this clone. This chain links TRBV19 with TRBJ1-1; 8 nucleotides agree with TRBD1. Germline V gene data show CDR1 as LNHDA and CDR2 as SQIVND (reference sequence). V was pared by 4 bases and J by 1 base, with 5 bases of the junction left unmatched. There are 15 residues in the CDR3. DNA for the CDR3: TGTGCCAGTAGTACAGACAGGGGTGCGAACACTGAAGCTTTCTTT. The encoded protein is CASSTDRGANTEAFF.

The chain uses TRBV11-3 and TRBJ2-2; D remains unclear. Germline CDR1 and CDR2: SGHNT and YENEEA. Deletions cut 0 bases from V and 8 bases from J, with 10 bases between. CDR3 size: 14 residues. CDR3 coding DNA: TGTGCCAGCAGCTTAGACGTTGGATCTGGGGAGCTGTTTTTT. This encodes CASSLDVGSGELFF.

V usage is TRBV30 and J usage is TRBJ1-1, with 9 bases lining up with TRBD1. The CDR3 has 13 amino acids. The germline gives CDR1 GTSNPN, CDR2 SVGIG (reference sequence). Germline trimming cut 0 bases from V and 11 bases from J; bases unmatched to any gene: 7. CDR3 coding DNA: TGTGCCTGGAGTGTAAGGGGGACAGGGCGGGCTTTCTTT. Translation gives CAWSVRGTGRAFF.

This sequence joins TRBV5-5 and TRBJ1-2; TRBD1 might be the D (6 bases). Trimming cost V 1 base and J 4 bases, with 8 bases left between them. Germline lookup yields CDR1 SGHKS and CDR2 YYEKEE (reference sequence). CDR3 length: 13 amino acids. The CDR3 region is CASSLQQGYGYTF. The CDR3 DNA reads TGTGCCAGCAGCTTGCAACAGGGCTATGGCTACACCTTC.

This chain uses TRBV7-2 with TRBJ1-2; D unclear. Germline values: CDR1 SGHTA, CDR2 FQGNSA. The CDR3 has 13 residues. V lost 5 bases and J 7 bases, leaving 14 bases between the germline ends. In nucleotides, the CDR3 is TGTGCCAGCAGCCCGGGCCAATGGGTTGGCTACACCTTC. Amino acids: CASSPGQWVGYTF.

The genes are TRBV7-2 and TRBJ1-1; D might be TRBD1 (6 bases). Germline CDR1 is SGHTA and CDR2 is FQGNSA. This CDR3 is 15 amino acids long. Trimming took 5 bases from V and 5 from J, leaving 18 bases between them. The CDR3: CASSREAGGGTEAFF. The CDR3 nucleotides read TGTGCCAGCAGCAGGGAGGCGGGAGGGGGGACTGAAGCTTTCTTT.

The chain has TRBV4-1 and TRBJ2-3; 10 bases line up with TRBD2. Germline CDR1 MGHRA, CDR2 YSYEKL. The V segment lost 2 bases and the J segment 4 bases; nucleotides outside the gene matches: 12. This CDR3 contains 18 residues. The CDR3 DNA is TGCGCCAGCAGCCAACTAGCGGGAGATCGGGGGGGTGCAGATACGCAGTATTTT. Protein product: CASSQLAGDRGGADTQYF.

This chain connects TRBV7-2 to TRBJ1-5; 7 bases agree with TRBD1. The V gene's germline CDR1 is SGHTA and CDR2 FQGNSA. This CDR3 has 13 amino acids. Trimming took 5 bases from V and 3 from J; bases not matched to a gene: 1. In DNA form, the CDR3 reads TGTGCCAGCAGCGACAGGGTCAATCAGCCCCAGCATTTT. Residues: CASSDRVNQPQHF.

The chain has TRBV3-1 (or the pseudogene TRBV3-2) and TRBJ1-3; the match to TRBD1 covers 8 bases. The ends lost 4 bases at V and 1 base at J; junction bases unmatched: 6. CDR3 length equals 16 residues. Germline CDR1 LGHDT, CDR2 YNNKEL (reference sequence). CDR3 residues: CASSRGQGGSGNTIYF. CDR3 DNA sequence: TGTGCCAGCAGCCGAGGACAGGGAGGATCTGGAAACACCATATATTTT.